This T cell receptor (beta chain) was sequenced for a study of CD8 T cells in ankylosing spondylitis. Study-level findings and limits: Clones linked to disease were reported to show significant enrichment in matched ankylosing spondylitis synovial fluid. About 8 highly homologous variants made up a TCR beta motif, and this motif appeared characteristic of ankylosing spondylitis blood.

This clonotype was recorded at least ten times. Its antigen is unknown. Via MiXCR, TCRdb re-called the 5' RACE reads, giving one row per CDR3 protein. This repertoire shows fewer than 200,000 distinct CDR3 sequences, about 20% found once; its top ten account for approximately 4%. The CDR3 totals 15 residues. V shed 5 bases and J 4 bases; nucleotides not matched to a gene: 8. Germline V gene sequence: CDR1 MNHEY, CDR2 SVGAGI. V gene TRBV6-5 combines with J gene TRBJ1-1, with TRBD1 matching 9 bases. The source of this sequence is a male donor aged 10-29 years with ankylosing spondylitis or in good health (not recorded which). Sequencing input: blood, either unsorted or a sorted T cell fraction (not recorded which). CDR3 loop: CASSPQGASATEAFF. The CDR3 DNA reads TGTGCCAGCAGTCCACAGGGGGCGAGCGCCACTGAAGCTTTCTTT.